The rows below give T cell receptor beta chains drawn from one sample of a study of radiation and T cells in renal cell carcinoma. Repertoires were generated with immunoSEQ multiplex PCR, while TCRdb's copy carries only in-frame clones and drops some. The profile shows about 130,000 clones, about 88% of them singletons. The specimen comprised blood, sampled from a patient whose treatment included radiotherapy and nephrectomy. These TCRs come from a woman aged 45-59 years with renal cell carcinoma. The CDR3 runs from the conserved cysteine through the conserved F or W. Fields, in order: clone size, V gene, D gene, J gene, CDR3 DNA, CDR3 protein. A D gene is named only where the DNA matches it firmly. The size of a clone is reported for some rows only, either as once, few or many, or as a class for expanded clones.

>.|TRBV10-3|.|TRBJ1-5
TGTGCCATCAGTGAGTCCCGTGCTTCTCATTTT
CAISESRASHF
>.|TRBV7-3|.|TRBJ1-5
TGTGCCAGCAGCTCGACCCTGGGTCAGCCCCAGCATTTT
CASSSTLGQPQHF
>.|TRBV18|TRBD1|TRBJ2-5
TGTGCCAGCTCAACGGGACAGTCAGAGACCCAGTACTTC
CASSTGQSETQYF
>.|TRBV6-5|TRBD2|TRBJ2-7
TGTGCCAGCAGTTACTCGAGTAGCGGGGGGACCTACGAGCAGTACTTC
CASSYSSSGGTYEQYF
>.|TRBV19|TRBD2|TRBJ2-2
TGTGCCAGTAGTATTCAAGTAGCGGGGGCCCCGAACACCGGGGAGCTGTTTTTT
CASSIQVAGAPNTGELFF
>.|TRBV6-5|TRBD1|TRBJ2-2
TGTGCCAGCACCGACAGGGGAGCCGGGGAGCTGTTTTTT
CASTDRGAGELFF
>.|TRBV14|.|TRBJ2-7
TGTGCCAGCAGCCAAGATCGGTTCGGGGAGTATTCCTACGAGCAGTACTTC
CASSQDRFGEYSYEQYF
>.|TRBV4-3|TRBD1|TRBJ1-3
TGCGCCAGCAGCCAGGACAGGTCGGAGGGTAACACCATATATTTT
CASSQDRSEGNTIYF
>few|TRBV5-6|.|TRBJ2-1
TGTGCCAGCAGCACCCACAGTGAGCAGTTCTTC
CASSTHSEQFF
>.|TRBV6-1|.|TRBJ1-5
TGTGCCAGCAGTGAACCCTCATATCAGCCCCAGCATTTT
CASSEPSYQPQHF
>.|TRBV5-5|.|TRBJ1-2
TGTGCCAGCAGCTTGGCAGGTTATGGCTACACCTTC
CASSLAGYGYTF
>.|TRBV4-1|.|TRBJ2-1
TGCGCCAGCAGCCAAGTTGAGAGGGACCCCTACAATGAGCAGTTCTTC
CASSQVERDPYNEQFF
>once|TRBV30|.|TRBJ1-2
TGTGCCTGGAGTGACGGGGTTAAATATGGCTACACCTTC
CAWSDGVKYGYTF
>.|TRBV11-3|.|TRBJ2-3
TGTGCCAGCAGCTTAGCTCCGGCCCTAGATACGCAGTATTTT
CASSLAPALDTQYF
>.|TRBV29-1|.|TRBJ1-4
TGCAGCGTTGAAGGAGAGATGGGGGAAAAACTGTTTTTT
CSVEGEMGEKLFF
>.|TRBV6-1|.|TRBJ2-7
TGTGCCAGCAGTGAAACGAGCGTCAAGCAGTACTTC
CASSETSVKQYF
>.|TRBV6-1|.|TRBJ1-3
TGTGCCAGCAGTGAAGGTCCAGGCTCTCCCGATTTT
CASSEGPGSPDF
>.|TRBV5-1|TRBD2|TRBJ2-1
TGCGCCAGCAGCTTGGTTTTTGGGGGGGTTAACAATGAGCAGTTCTTC
CASSLVFGGVNNEQFF
>.|TRBV19|TRBD1|TRBJ2-5
TGTGCCAGTACTGGGCAGGGGGCGGGAGAGACCCAGTACTTC
CASTGQGAGETQYF
>.|TRBV19|.|TRBJ2-7
TGTGCCAGTAGTATAGAGGCAGGGAATTTCGAGCAGTACTTC
CASSIEAGNFEQYF
>.|TRBV4-3|.|TRBJ2-5
TGCGCCAGCAGCCAAGATCTTGGGGGTGAGACCCAGTACTTC
CASSQDLGGETQYF
>.|TRBV7-9|TRBD2|TRBJ2-3
TGTGCCAGCAGCCAGGGACTAGCATCAGATACGCAGTATTTT
CASSQGLASDTQYF
>.|TRBV11-2|.|TRBJ1-6
TGTGCCAGCAGCACGACAAGGTGGGGGGGTTCACCCCTCCACTTT
CASSTTRWGGSPLHF
>.|TRBV2|.|TRBJ1-5
TGTGCCAGCAGTGAGGGGCAGGGTTCATATCCCCAGCATTTT
CASSEGQGSYPQHF
>.|TRBV6-4|.|TRBJ1-1
TGTGCCAGCAGTGATTTACAGGGAACTGAAGCTTTCTTT
CASSDLQGTEAFF
>.|TRBV30|.|TRBJ1-3
TGTGCCTGGAGTTTGGGAAACACCATATATTTT
CAWSLGNTIYF
>.|TRBV5-6|.|TRBJ2-1
TGTACCAGCAGGTTGGGGACGGCGTACAATGAGCAGTTCTTC
CTSRLGTAYNEQFF
>.|TRBV2|.|TRBJ1-2
TGTGCCAGCACCGAATCGGGGGGAAGAGGCTACACCTTC
CASTESGGRGYTF
>.|TRBV4-3|.|TRBJ1-6
TGCGCCAGCAGCCAAGTGCTGGGCAATAATTCACCCCTCCACTTT
CASSQVLGNNSPLHF
>.|TRBV7-9|TRBD1|TRBJ1-2
TGTGCCAGCAGCTTGACAGGGGTGGACTATGGCTACACCTTC
CASSLTGVDYGYTF
>.|TRBV6-1|.|TRBJ2-5
TGTGCCAGCAACCGAGACAGCCAAGAGACCCAGTACTTC
CASNRDSQETQYF
>.|TRBV1|.|TRBJ1-1
TGCACCAGCAGCCAAGTTGATAGGGTACTGAACACTGAAGCTTTCTTT
CTSSQVDRVLNTEAFF
>.|TRBV7-8|TRBD2|TRBJ2-1
TGTGCCAGCAGCTTAGAGCCCACAGCGGGGGGCTGGAATGAGCAGTTCTTC
CASSLEPTAGGWNEQFF
>.|TRBV19|TRBD2|TRBJ2-1
TGTGCCAGTACCCGGGCTAGCGGGTACAATGAGCAGTTCTTC
CASTRASGYNEQFF
>.|TRBV2|TRBD2|TRBJ2-1
TGTGCCAGCAGTGAAACGCGGAGCGGGGGCACCGGTGAGCAGTTCTTC
CASSETRSGGTGEQFF
>.|TRBV5-6|.|TRBJ1-5
TGTGCCAGCAGCTTGGCCGTAGGGCCCCAGCATTTT
CASSLAVGPQHF
>.|TRBV5-1|.|TRBJ2-1
TGCGCCAGCAGCTTAGGCCCCGGGGTGGGGGAAAATGAGCAGTTCTTC
CASSLGPGVGENEQFF
>.|TRBV2|.|TRBJ2-7
TGTGCCAGCAGTGAAGTGGCAGGCTCCTTGGGGGAGCAGTACTTC
CASSEVAGSLGEQYF
>.|TRBV7-9|.|TRBJ1-5
TGTGCCAGCAGCTTAGTTGCCGAAGACCAGCCCCAGCATTTT
CASSLVAEDQPQHF
>.|TRBV5-1|.|TRBJ2-3
TGCGCCAGCAGCTTGTCCCGGCAGGCCACTACGCAGTATTTT
CASSLSRQATTQYF
>.|TRBV7-2|.|TRBJ1-2
TGTGCCAGCAGCTTCTTGGGCGATGCTAACTATGGCTACACCTTC
CASSFLGDANYGYTF
>.|TRBV10-3|.|TRBJ2-7
TGTGCCATCAGTGAGCCGTATGGGGGAAACGAGCAGTACTTC
CAISEPYGGNEQYF
>.|TRBV6-6|.|TRBJ2-7
TGTGCCAGCAGGGAGGGGGCCGCCTACGAGCAGTACTTC
CASREGAAYEQYF
>.|TRBV18|.|TRBJ2-5
TGTGCCAGCTCACCAAAGAGGCTGGACGGGGAGACCCAGTACTTC
CASSPKRLDGETQYF
>few|TRBV9|TRBD1|TRBJ2-2
TGTGCCAGCAGCGGGGACAGGGGGCCCGGGGAGCTGTTTTTT
CASSGDRGPGELFF
>.|TRBV7-2|.|TRBJ1-2
TGTGCCAGCAGCTTAATGGGCCCTCGGGTGAGGGGCTACACCTTC
CASSLMGPRVRGYTF
>.|TRBV6-1|TRBD2|TRBJ2-3
TGTGCCAGCAGTGCCCGCTGGCGGGGGGGCCCAGCTAGCACAGATACGCAGTATTTT
CASSARWRGGPASTDTQYF
>.|TRBV7-9|TRBD1|TRBJ1-1
TGTGCCAGCAGCTTAGAGGCCGCAGGGGGCACTGAAGCTTTCTTT
CASSLEAAGGTEAFF
>.|TRBV5-1|TRBD1|TRBJ2-7
TGCGCCAGCAGCATCTCCGGGACAGGACTCCTGGAGCAGTACTTC
CASSISGTGLLEQYF
>.|TRBV14|TRBD2|TRBJ2-5
TGTGCCAGCAGCCCGCAACTAGCGGGGGGTGAGACCCAGTACTTC
CASSPQLAGGETQYF
>once|TRBV6-6|TRBD1|TRBJ2-2
TGTGCCAGCAGTAGGGACAGGCTTACCGGGGAGCTGTTTTTT
CASSRDRLTGELFF
>.|TRBV5-1|TRBD2|TRBJ2-1
TGCGCCAGCAGCTCCGGGACTAGCGGGGTGAGCTCCTACAATGAGCAGTTCTTC
CASSSGTSGVSSYNEQFF
>.|TRBV5-1|.|TRBJ2-2
TGCGCCAGCAGCTTAGACGGGTCAAACGGCGGGGAGCTGTTTTTT
CASSLDGSNGGELFF